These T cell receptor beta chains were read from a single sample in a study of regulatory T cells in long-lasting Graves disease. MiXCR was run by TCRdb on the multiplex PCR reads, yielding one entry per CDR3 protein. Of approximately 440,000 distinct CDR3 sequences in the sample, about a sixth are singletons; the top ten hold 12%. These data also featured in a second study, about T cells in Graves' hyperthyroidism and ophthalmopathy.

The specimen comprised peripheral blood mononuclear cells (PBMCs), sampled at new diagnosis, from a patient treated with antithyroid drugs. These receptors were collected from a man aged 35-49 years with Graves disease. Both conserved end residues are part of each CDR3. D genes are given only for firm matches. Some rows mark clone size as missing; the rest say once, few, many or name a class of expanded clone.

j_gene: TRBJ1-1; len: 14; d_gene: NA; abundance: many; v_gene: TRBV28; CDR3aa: CASSIQGLNTEAFF; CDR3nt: TGTGCCAGCAGCATCCAGGGCCTCAACACTGAAGCTTTCTTT
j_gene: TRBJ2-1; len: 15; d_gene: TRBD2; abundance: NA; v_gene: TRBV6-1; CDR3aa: CASSEGLAGSNEQFF; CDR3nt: TGTGCCAGCAGTGAAGGCCTAGCGGGGTCCAATGAGCAGTTCTTC
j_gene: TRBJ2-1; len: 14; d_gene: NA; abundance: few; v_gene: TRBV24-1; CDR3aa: CATSQGSSYNEQFF; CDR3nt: TGTGCCACCAGTCAGGGAAGTTCCTACAATGAGCAGTTCTTC
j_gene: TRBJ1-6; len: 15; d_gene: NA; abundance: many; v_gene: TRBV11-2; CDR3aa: CASSFDRTPNSPLHF; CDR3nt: TGTGCCAGCAGCTTTGACCGGACGCCGAATTCACCCCTCCACTTT
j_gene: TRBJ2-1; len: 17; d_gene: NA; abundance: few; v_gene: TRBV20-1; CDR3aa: CSRAGGSWSGRKDEQFF; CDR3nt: TGCAGTCGGGCAGGGGGCAGTTGGAGCGGGAGAAAAGATGAGCAGTTCTTC
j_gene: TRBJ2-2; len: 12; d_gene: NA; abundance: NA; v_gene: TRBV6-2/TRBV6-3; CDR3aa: CAIRQVGGELFF; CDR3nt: TGTGCCATACGACAGGTGGGCGGGGAGCTGTTTTTT
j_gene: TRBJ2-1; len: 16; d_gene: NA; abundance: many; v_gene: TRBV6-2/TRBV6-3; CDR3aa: CASSYSSGGAYNEQFF; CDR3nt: TGTGCCAGCAGTTACTCGAGCGGAGGCGCCTACAATGAGCAGTTCTTC
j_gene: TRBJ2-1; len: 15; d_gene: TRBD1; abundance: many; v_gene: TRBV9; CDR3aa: CASSVEGDRYNEQFF; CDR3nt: TGTGCCAGCAGCGTAGAAGGGGACAGGTACAATGAGCAGTTCTTC
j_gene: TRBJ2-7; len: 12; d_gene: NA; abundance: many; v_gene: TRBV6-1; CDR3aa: CASTISSYEQYF; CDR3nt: TGTGCCAGCACTATAAGCTCCTACGAGCAGTACTTC
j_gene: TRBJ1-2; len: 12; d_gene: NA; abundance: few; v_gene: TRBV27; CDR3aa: CASSPRGYGYTF; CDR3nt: TGTGCCAGCAGTCCCCGGGGCTATGGCTACACCTTC
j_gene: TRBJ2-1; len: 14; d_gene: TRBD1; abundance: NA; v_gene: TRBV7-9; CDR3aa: CASSLVGQVDEQFF; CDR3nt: TGTGCCAGCAGCTTAGTGGGACAGGTGGATGAGCAGTTCTTC
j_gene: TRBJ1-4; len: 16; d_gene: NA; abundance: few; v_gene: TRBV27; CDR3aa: CASSSIFREAGEKLFF; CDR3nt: TGTGCCAGCAGTAGTATCTTTCGGGAAGCCGGTGAAAAACTGTTTTTT
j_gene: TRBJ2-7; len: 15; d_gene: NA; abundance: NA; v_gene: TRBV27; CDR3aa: CASSPWGQGHYEQYF; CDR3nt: TGTGCCAGCAGCCCTTGGGGTCAAGGACACTACGAGCAGTACTTC
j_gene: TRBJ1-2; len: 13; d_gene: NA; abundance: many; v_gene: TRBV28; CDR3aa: CASTTQLNYGYTF; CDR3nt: TGTGCCAGCACCACCCAACTTAACTATGGCTACACCTTC
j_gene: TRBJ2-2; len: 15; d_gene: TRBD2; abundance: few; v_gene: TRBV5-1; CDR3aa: CASSLVAGAAGELFF; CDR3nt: TGCGCCAGCAGCTTGGTAGCGGGAGCGGCCGGGGAGCTGTTTTTT
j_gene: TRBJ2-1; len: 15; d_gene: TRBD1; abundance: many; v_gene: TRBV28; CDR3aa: CASSSTGELYNEQFF; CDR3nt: TGTGCCAGCAGTTCCACAGGGGAGCTATACAATGAGCAGTTCTTC
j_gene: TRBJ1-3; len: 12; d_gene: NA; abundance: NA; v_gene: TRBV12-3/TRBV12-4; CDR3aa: CASSFQPNTIYF; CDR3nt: TGTGCCAGCAGTTTCCAACCCAACACCATATATTTT
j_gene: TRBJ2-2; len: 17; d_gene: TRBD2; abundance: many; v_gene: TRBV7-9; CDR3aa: CASSLTELSGMAGELFF; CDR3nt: TGTGCCAGCAGCTTAACCGAGCTTAGCGGGATGGCCGGGGAGCTGTTTTTT
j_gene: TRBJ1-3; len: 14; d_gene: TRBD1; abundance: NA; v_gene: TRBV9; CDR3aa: CASSRGTGGNTIYF; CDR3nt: TGTGCCAGCAGCCGAGGGACAGGCGGAAACACCATATATTTT
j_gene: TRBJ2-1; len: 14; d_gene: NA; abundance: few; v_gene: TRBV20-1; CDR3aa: CSARAGNRVNEQFF; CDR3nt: TGCAGTGCTAGAGCCGGGAACAGGGTCAATGAGCAGTTCTTC
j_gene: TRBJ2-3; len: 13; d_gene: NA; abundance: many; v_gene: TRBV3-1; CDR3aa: CASSPTDADTQYF; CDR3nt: TGTGCCAGCAGCCCAACGGACGCCGATACGCAGTATTTT
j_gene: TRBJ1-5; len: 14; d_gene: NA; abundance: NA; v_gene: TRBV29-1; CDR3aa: CSVAGGTSSQPQHF; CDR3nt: TGCAGCGTTGCTGGGGGGACGAGCAGTCAGCCCCAGCATTTT
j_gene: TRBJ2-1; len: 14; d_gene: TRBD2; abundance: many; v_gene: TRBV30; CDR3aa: CAWSGTSTYNEQFF; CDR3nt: TGTGCCTGGAGTGGGACTAGCACTTACAATGAGCAGTTCTTC
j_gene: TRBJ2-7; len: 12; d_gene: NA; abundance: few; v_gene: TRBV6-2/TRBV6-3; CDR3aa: CASSYSPAEQYF; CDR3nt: TGTGCCAGCAGTTACTCGCCCGCCGAGCAGTACTTC
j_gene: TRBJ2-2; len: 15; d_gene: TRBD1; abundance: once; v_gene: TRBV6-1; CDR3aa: CASTGQGTFTGEPFF; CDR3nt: TGTGCCAGCACCGGACAGGGGACATTCACCGGGGAGCCGTTTTTT
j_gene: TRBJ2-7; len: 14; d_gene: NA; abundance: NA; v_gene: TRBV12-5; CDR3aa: CASSLGQGSFKQYF; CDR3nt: TGTGCTAGTAGTTTGGGCCAGGGAAGTTTCAAGCAGTACTTC
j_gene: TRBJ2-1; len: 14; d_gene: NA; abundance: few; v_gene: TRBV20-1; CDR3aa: CSARKLASWNEQFF; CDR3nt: TGCAGTGCTAGAAAATTAGCATCTTGGAATGAGCAGTTCTTC
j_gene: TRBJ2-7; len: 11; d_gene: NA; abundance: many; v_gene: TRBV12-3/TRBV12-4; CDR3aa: CASSLVGELYF; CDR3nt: TGTGCCAGCAGTTTAGTGGGAGAATTGTACTTC
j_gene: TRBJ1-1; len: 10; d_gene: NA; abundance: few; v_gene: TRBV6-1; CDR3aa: CASTGVKAFF; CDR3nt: TGTGCCAGCACGGGGGTAAAAGCTTTCTTT
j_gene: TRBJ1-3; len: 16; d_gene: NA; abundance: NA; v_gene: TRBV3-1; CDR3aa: CASSQESYSSGNTIYF; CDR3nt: TGTGCCAGCAGCCAAGAGTCGTACAGCTCTGGAAACACCATATATTTT
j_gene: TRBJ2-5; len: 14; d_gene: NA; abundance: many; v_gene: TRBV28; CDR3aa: CASSSTGVGETQYF; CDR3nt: TGTGCCAGCAGTTCGACAGGAGTGGGAGAGACCCAGTACTTC
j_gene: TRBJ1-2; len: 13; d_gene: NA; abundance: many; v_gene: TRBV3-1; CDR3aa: CASSQDEGRGYTF; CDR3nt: TGTGCCAGCAGCCAAGATGAAGGGCGAGGCTACACCTTC
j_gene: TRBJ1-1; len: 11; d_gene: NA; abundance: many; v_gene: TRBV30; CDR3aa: CAWTQTAEAFF; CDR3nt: TGTGCCTGGACGCAGACCGCTGAAGCTTTCTTT
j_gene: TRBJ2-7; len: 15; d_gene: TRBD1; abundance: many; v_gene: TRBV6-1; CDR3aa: CASSSGQPSSYEQYF; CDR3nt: TGTGCCAGCAGCTCGGGACAGCCTTCTTCCTACGAGCAGTACTTC
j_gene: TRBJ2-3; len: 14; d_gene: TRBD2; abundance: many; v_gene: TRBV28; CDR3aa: CALKGGLAGDTQYF; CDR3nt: TGTGCCCTAAAAGGTGGACTAGCCGGGGATACGCAGTATTTT
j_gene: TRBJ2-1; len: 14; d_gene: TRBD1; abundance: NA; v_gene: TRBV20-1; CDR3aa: CSASPGQGFDEQFF; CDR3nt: TGCAGTGCTAGTCCCGGACAGGGGTTCGATGAGCAGTTCTTC
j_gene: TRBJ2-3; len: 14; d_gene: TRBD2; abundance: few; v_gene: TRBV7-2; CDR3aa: CASSFAGVLDTQYF; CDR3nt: TGTGCCAGCAGCTTCGCGGGAGTATTAGATACGCAGTATTTT
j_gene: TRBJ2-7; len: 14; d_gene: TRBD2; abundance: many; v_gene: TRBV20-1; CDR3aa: CSALTAGGSYEQYF; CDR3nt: TGCAGTGCTCTCACGGCGGGAGGATCCTACGAGCAGTACTTC
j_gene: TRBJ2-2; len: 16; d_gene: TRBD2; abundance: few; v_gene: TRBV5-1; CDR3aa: CASSLEGLALIGELFF; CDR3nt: TGCGCCAGCAGCTTGGAAGGACTAGCGTTGATCGGGGAGCTGTTTTTT
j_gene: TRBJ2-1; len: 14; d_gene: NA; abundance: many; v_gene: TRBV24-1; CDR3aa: CATSWAGANNEQFF; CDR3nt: TGTGCCACCAGCTGGGCAGGGGCCAACAATGAGCAGTTCTTC
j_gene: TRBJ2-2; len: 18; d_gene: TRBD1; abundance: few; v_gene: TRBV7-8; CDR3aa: CASSPRMTGAGLTGELFF; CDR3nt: TGTGCCAGCAGCCCCCGGATGACAGGGGCTGGTTTGACCGGGGAGCTGTTTTTT
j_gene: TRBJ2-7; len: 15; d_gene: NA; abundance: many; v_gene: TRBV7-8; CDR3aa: CASSFHGRHSYEQYF; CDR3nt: TGTGCCAGCAGCTTCCATGGGCGGCACTCCTACGAGCAGTACTTC
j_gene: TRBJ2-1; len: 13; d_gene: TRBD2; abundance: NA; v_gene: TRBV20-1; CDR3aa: CSARTSESNEQFF; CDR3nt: TGCAGTGCTAGAACTAGCGAGAGCAATGAGCAGTTCTTC
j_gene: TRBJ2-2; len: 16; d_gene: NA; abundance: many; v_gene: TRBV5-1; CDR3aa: CASSLAGRATSGELFF; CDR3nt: TGCGCCAGCAGCTTGGCGGGCAGGGCGACATCCGGGGAGCTGTTTTTT
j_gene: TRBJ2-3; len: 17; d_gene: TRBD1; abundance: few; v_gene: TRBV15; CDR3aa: CATSRDLRDRTKDTQYF; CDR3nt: TGTGCCACCAGCAGAGATTTAAGGGACAGAACGAAGGATACGCAATATTTT
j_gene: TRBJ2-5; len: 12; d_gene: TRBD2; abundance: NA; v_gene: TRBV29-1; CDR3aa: CSGAGDGETQYF; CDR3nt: TGCAGCGGAGCGGGAGATGGAGAGACCCAGTACTTC
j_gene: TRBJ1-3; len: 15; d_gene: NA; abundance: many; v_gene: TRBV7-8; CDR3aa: CASSLVGGAGNTIYF; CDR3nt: TGTGCCAGCAGCTTAGTTGGGGGCGCGGGAAACACCATATATTTT
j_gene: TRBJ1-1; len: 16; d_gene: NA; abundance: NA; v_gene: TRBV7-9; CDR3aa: CASSEPRGDLNTEAFF; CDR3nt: TGTGCCAGCAGCGAACCCCGGGGGGACTTGAACACTGAAGCTTTCTTT
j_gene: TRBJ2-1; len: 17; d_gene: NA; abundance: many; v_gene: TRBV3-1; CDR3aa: CASSQDGSGFYRLEQFF; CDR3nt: TGTGCCAGCAGCCAAGATGGTAGCGGTTTTTACCGCCTTGAGCAGTTCTTC
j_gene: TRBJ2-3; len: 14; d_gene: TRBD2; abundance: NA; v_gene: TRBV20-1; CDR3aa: CSAPRLAMSDTQYF; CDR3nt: TGCAGTGCTCCTAGACTAGCGATGTCAGATACGCAGTATTTT
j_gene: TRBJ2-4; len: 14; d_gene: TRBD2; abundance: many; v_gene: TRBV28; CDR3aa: CASSPGTNKNIQYF; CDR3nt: TGTGCCAGCAGTCCCGGGACTAATAAAAACATTCAGTACTTC
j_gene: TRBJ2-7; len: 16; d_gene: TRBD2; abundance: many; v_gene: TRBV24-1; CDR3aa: CATSDLGTSGSYEQYF; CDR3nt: TGTGCCACCAGTGATTTGGGGACTAGCGGGAGCTACGAGCAGTACTTC
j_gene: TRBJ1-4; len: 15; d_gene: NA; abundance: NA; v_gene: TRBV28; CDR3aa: CASSPLIGRSEKLFF; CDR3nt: TGTGCCAGCAGTCCCCTGATAGGGAGGAGTGAAAAACTGTTTTTT
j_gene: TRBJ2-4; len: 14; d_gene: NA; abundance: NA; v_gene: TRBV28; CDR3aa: CASSLGGSADIQYF; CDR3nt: TGTGCCAGCAGTTTGGGAGGTTCGGCGGACATTCAGTACTTC
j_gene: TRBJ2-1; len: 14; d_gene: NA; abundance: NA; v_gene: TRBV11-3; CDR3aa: CASSFTGLNNEQFF; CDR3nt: TGTGCCAGCAGCTTCACTGGACTGAACAATGAGCAGTTCTTC
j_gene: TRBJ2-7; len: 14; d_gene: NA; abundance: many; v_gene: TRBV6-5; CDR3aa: CASSYGSGVGEQYF; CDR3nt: TGTGCCAGCAGTTACGGGTCCGGTGTTGGGGAGCAGTACTTC
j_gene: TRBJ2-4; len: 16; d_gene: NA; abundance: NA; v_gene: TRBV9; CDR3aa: CASSQSGGGDLNIQYF; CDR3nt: TGTGCCAGCAGCCAATCCGGAGGGGGGGATTTAAACATTCAGTACTTC
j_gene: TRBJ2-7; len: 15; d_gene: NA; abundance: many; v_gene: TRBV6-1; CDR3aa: CASSEEPVARFEQYF; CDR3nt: TGTGCCAGCAGTGAAGAGCCCGTGGCCCGGTTTGAGCAGTACTTC
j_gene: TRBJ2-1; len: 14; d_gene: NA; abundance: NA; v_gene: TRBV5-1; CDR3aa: CASSLAYRNNEQFF; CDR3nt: TGCGCCAGCAGCTTGGCCTACCGAAACAATGAGCAGTTCTTC